This TCR beta chain stems from a study of shared clonotypes between healthy human individuals. Profiling relied on immunoSEQ multiplex PCR, and the TCRdb table lists in-frame clones only, not all of them. This sample has just over 2,000,000 clones, with 95% found just once. Sequencing was done on a sample of naive CD4+ T cells sorted from blood. Subset defined: CD45RA+ positively selected. This sequence originates from a man aged 18 to 30 in good health.

This CDR3 reads CASSYIAEMDEQYF. The CDR3 nucleotides are TGTGCCAGCAGTTACATAGCGGAGATGGACGAGCAGTACTTC. The chain joins TRBV6-6 to TRBJ2-7; tentative D call: TRBD2 (6 bases). CDR3 length equals 14 residues. Trimming cost V 2 bases and J 5 bases, with 13 bases left between them. Germline-derived CDR1 and CDR2 are MNHNY and SVGAGI (reference sequence).